This T cell receptor beta chain was documented in a study of blood T cell repertoires in COVID-19. Study-wide background: Acute and convalescent COVID-19 samples came from the United States, Italy and Spain. From T cells, B-cell-depleted T cells, or PBMCs came the material, which was cDNA or gDNA.

The CDR3 spans 13 residues. Germline V gene sequence: CDR1 SGHVS, CDR2 FQNEAQ. J gave up 3 bases and V 6 bases, and 2 bases lay outside the gene matches. Per the authors' pipeline: It was from reference gene primer amplification that nucleated cell counts were estimated. Using immunoSEQ multiplex PCR, the repertoire was profiled, and TCRdb retains in-frame clones only, with some absent. That table supplies the V and J calls and clone size; D and trimming were determined from the DNA. The repertoire holds 130,000 to 150,000 clones, with over 65% as singletons. The rearrangement joins TRBV7-8 to TRBJ2-3; the match to TRBD2 covers 8 bases. Material: peripheral blood. This TCR came from a human donor in a cohort sampled during active COVID-19. The CDR3, as DNA: TGTGCCAGCAGTAGCGGGAAGACAGATACGCAGTATTTT. This sequence encodes CASSSGKTDTQYF.